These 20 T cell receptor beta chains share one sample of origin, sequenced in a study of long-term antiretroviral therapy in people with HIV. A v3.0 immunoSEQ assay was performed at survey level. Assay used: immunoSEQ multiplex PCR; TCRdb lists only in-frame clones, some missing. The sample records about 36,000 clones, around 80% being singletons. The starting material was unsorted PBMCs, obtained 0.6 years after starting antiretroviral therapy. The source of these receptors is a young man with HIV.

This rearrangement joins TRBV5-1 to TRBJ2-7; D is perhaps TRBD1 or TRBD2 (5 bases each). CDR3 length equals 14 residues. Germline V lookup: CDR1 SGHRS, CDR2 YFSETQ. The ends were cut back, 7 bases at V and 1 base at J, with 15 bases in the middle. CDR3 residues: CASSIGTQSYEQYF. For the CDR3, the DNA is TGCGCCAGCTCTATCGGGACGCAATCCTACGAGCAGTACTTC.

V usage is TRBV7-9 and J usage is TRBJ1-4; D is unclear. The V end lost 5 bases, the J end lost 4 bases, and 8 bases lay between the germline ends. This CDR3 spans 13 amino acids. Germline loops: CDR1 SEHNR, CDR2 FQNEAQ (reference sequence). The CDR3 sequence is CASSRGNNEKLFF. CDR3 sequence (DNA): TGTGCCAGCAGCCGAGGAAATAATGAAAAACTGTTTTTT.

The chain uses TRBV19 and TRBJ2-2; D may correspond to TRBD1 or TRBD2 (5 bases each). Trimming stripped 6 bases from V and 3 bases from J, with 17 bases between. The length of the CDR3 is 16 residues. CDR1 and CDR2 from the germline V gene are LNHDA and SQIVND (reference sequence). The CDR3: CASSPFMGEYTGELFF. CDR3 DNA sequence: TGTGCCAGTAGCCCCTTCATGGGGGAGTACACCGGGGAGCTGTTTTTT.

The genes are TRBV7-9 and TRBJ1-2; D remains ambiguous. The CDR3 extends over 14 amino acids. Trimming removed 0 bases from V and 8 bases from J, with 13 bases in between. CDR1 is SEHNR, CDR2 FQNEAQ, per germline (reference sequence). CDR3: CASSLAGLEGGYTF. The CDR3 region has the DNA TGTGCCAGCAGCTTAGCGGGCCTTGAGGGAGGCTACACCTTC.

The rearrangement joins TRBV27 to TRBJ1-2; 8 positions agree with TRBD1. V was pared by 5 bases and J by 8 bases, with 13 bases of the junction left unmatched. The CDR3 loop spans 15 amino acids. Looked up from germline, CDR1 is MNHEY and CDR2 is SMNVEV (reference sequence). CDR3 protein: CASSTRQGWARGYTF. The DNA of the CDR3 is TGTGCCAGCAGTACTCGACAGGGGTGGGCAAGGGGCTACACCTTC.

The CDR3 nucleotides are TGTGCCATCAGTCCTGCGGACAGGGGGAACAATGAGCAGTTCTTC. Translating it yields CAISPADRGNNEQFF. This chain links TRBV10-3 with TRBJ2-1; 10 nucleotides match TRBD1. V trimming: 5 bases; J trimming: 5 bases; junction bases outside the gene matches: 6. CDR1 is ENHRY and CDR2 is SYGVKD in the germline V gene. The CDR3 length is 15 residues.

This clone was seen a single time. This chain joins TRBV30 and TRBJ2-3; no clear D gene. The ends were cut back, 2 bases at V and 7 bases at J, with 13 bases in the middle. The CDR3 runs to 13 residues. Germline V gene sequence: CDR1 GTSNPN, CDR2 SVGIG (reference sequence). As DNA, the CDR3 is TGTGCCTGGAGTAATTCCGGTACCAATACGCAGTATTTT. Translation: CAWSNSGTNTQYF.

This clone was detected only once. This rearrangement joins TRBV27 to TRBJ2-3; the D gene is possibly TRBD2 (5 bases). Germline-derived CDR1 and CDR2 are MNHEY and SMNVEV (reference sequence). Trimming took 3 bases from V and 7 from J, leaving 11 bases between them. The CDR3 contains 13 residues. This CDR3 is CASSLTKLHTQYF. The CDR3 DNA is TGTGCCAGCAGTTTGACTAAACTACATACGCAGTATTTT.

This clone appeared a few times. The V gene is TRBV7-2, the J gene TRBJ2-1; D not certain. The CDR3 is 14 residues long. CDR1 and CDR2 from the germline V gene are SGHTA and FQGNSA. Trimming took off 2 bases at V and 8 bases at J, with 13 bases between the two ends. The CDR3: CASSLSARVDEQFF. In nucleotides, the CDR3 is TGTGCCAGCAGCTTAAGTGCCCGGGTGGATGAGCAGTTCTTC.

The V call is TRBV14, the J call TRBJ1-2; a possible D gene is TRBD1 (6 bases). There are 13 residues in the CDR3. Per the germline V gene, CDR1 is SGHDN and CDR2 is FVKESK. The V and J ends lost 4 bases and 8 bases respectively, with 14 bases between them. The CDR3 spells CASSRRGASGYTF. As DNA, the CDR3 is TGTGCCAGCAGCCGGCGGGGGGCGAGCGGCTACACCTTC.

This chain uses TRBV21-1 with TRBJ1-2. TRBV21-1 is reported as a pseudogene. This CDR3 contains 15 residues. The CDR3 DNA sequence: TGTGCCAGCAGCAAGTCGCCTGGCGCTAACTATGGCTACACCTTC. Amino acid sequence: CASSKSPGANYGYTF.

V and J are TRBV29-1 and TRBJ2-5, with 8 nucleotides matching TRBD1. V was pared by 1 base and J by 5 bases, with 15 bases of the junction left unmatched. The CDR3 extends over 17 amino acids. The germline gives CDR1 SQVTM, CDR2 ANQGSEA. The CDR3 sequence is CSVEGRQGKSVTETQYF. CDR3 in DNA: TGCAGCGTTGAAGGCCGACAGGGGAAAAGTGTGACGGAGACCCAGTACTTC. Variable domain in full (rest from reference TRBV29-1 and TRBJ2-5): SAVISQKPSRDICQRGTSLTIQCQVDSQVTMMFWYRQQPGQSLTLIATANQGSEATYESGFVIDKFPISRPNLTFSTLTVSNMSPEDSSIYLCSVEGRQGKSVTETQYFGPGTRLLVL.

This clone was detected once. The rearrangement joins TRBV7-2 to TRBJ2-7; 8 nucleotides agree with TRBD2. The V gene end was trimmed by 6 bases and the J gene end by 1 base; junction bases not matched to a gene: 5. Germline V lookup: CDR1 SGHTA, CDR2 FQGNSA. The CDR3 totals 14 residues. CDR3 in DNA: TGTGCCAGCAGTGGGGGACTAGGGTCCTACGAGCAGTACTTC. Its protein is CASSGGLGSYEQYF.

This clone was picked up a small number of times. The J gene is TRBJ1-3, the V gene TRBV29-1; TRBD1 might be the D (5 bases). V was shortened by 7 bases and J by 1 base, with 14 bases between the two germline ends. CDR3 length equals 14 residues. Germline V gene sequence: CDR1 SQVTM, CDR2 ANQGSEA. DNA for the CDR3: TGCAGCGCAACCCGGGACTTATCTGGAAACACCATATATTTT. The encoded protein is CSATRDLSGNTIYF. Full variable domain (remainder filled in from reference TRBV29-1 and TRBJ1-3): SAVISQKPSRDICQRGTSLTIQCQVDSQVTMMFWYRQQPGQSLTLIATANQGSEATYESGFVIDKFPISRPNLTFSTLTVSNMSPEDSSIYLCSATRDLSGNTIYFGEGSWLTVV.

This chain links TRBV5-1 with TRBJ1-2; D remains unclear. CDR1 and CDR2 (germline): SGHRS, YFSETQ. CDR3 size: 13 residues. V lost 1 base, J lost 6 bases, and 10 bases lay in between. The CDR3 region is CASSLQGIDGYTF. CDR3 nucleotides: TGCGCCAGCAGCTTGCAAGGGATCGATGGCTACACCTTC. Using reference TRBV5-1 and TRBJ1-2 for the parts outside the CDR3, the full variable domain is KAGVTQTPRYLIKTRGQQVTLSCSPISGHRSVSWYQQTPGQGLQFLFEYFSETQRNKGNFPGRFSGRQFSNSRSEMNVSTLELGDSALYLCASSLQGIDGYTFGSGTRLTVV.

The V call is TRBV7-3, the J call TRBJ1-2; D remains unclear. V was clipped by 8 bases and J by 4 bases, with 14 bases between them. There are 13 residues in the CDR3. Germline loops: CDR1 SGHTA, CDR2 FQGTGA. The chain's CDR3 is CASSDRDTYGYTF. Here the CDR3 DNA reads TGTGCCAGCTCGGACCGAGACACCTATGGCTACACCTTC.

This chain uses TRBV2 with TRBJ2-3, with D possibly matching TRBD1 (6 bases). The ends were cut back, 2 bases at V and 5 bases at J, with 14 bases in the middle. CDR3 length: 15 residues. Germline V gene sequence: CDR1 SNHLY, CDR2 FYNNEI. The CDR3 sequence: CASSEMGAGRDTQYF. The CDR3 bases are TGTGCCAGCAGTGAAATGGGGGCGGGTAGAGATACGCAGTATTTT.

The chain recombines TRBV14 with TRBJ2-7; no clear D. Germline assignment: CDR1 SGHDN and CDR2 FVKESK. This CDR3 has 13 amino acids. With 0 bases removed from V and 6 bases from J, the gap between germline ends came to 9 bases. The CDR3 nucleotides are TGTGCCAGCAGCCAAGAGCGTGTATCCGAGCAGTACTTC. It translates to CASSQERVSEQYF. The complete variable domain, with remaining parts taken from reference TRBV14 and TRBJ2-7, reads EAGVTQFPSHSVIEKGQTVTLRCDPISGHDNLYWYRRVMGKEIKFLLHFVKESKQDESGMPNNRFLAERTGGTYSTLKVQPAELEDSGVYFCASSQERVSEQYFGPGTRLTVT.

The CDR3 protein is CASSPSLAGSYEQYF. The CDR3 DNA follows: TGTGCCAGCAGCCCCTCCCTAGCGGGGTCCTACGAGCAGTACTTC. The chain employs TRBV5-6 and TRBJ2-7; 9 nucleotides agree with TRBD2. This CDR3 is built from 15 residues. Germline CDR1 SGHDT, CDR2 YYEEEE. V shed 4 bases and J 1 base; nucleotides not matched to a gene: 6.

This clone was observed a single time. CDR3 region: CASSHLSRVPTFYNEQFF. CDR3 sequence (DNA): TGTGCCAGCAGCCACTTGAGCAGGGTCCCCACTTTCTACAATGAGCAGTTCTTC. This chain uses TRBV2 with TRBJ2-1; possible D gene TRBD1, 5 bases. This CDR3 spans 18 amino acids. Germline V gives CDR1 SNHLY, CDR2 FYNNEI. Trimming took 6 bases from V and 3 from J, leaving 24 bases between them.